The 4 T cell receptor beta chains presented below share a single source sample, sequenced in a study of blood T cells in healthy people across ages. The second PCR ran roughly 7 to 12 cycles with a sample-barcoded 5' primer and J-beta primers. TCRdb recomputed calls from the 5' RACE reads with MiXCR, one row per CDR3 protein. The sample contains approximately 940,000 distinct CDR3 sequences, approximately 49% of which appear only once. Material: blood. The receptors were sampled from a man aged 25-45 years in good health.

This clonotype was detected a few times. The J gene is TRBJ1-2, the V gene TRBV7-2, with 7 bases lining up with TRBD1. CDR3 length: 16 residues. After removal of 0 bases from V and 1 base from J, the junction contained 5 bases not matched to a gene. Per the germline V gene, CDR1 is SGHTA and CDR2 is FQGNSA. The CDR3: CASSLAPTGLNYGYTF. In DNA form, the CDR3 reads TGTGCCAGCAGCTTAGCGCCGACAGGGCTTAACTATGGCTACACCTTC. Based on the CDR3 plus reference TRBV7-2 and TRBJ1-2, the full variable domain is GAGVSQSPSNKVTEKGKDVELRCDPISGHTALYWYRQSLGQGLEFLIYFQGNSAPDKSGLPSDRFSAERTGGSVSTLTIQRTQQEDSAVYLCASSLAPTGLNYGYTFGSGTRLTVV.

This clonotype was found a few times. CDR3 residues: CASSYPRTDTQYF. In nucleotides, the CDR3 is TGCGCCAGCAGCTACCCCCGCACAGATACGCAGTATTTT. The chain is built from TRBV5-1 and TRBJ2-3; D is unresolved. With 3 bases removed from V and 1 base from J, the gap between germline ends came to 6 bases. There are 13 residues in the CDR3. Germline values: CDR1 SGHRS, CDR2 YFSETQ.

This chain joins TRBV7-7 and TRBJ2-7; possibly TRBD2 for D (6 bases). The J call is in doubt because the DNA end fits TRBJ2-5 better. The CDR3 sequence is 15 residues long. The germline CDR1 and CDR2 sequences are SSHAT and FNYEAQ (reference sequence). The CDR3 nucleotides read TGTGCCAGCAGCTTAGGTGGGGGGTCCGGAGAGACCCAGTACTTC. This encodes CASSLGGGSGETQYF.

This clonotype was recorded a few times. The chain uses TRBV4-2 and TRBJ2-7, with 10 nucleotides matching TRBD2. After removal of 5 bases from V and 4 bases from J, the junction contained 5 bases not matched to a gene. The CDR3 extends over 14 amino acids. The germline CDR1 and CDR2 sequences are LGHNA and YNFKEQ. The CDR3 bases are TGTGCCAGCAGCAAAGGGACTAGCGCATACGAGCAGTACTTC. This sequence encodes CASSKGTSAYEQYF.